The present TCR beta chain was sequenced within a study of identical twins' blood T cells. The study, taken as a whole, reports: Shared CDR3 clonotype counts tracked mainly the product of cloneset sizes.

Concerning this clonotype itself: Its antigen remains unknown. The germline gene is not matched at one end of the junction; a read error may be the cause.

This CDR3 is built from 13 residues. TCRdb re-analysed the 5' RACE reads in MiXCR, keeping a single row per CDR3 protein. The sample records roughly 340,000 distinct CDR3 sequences, more than 25% being singletons. Source material: PBMCs. The chain couples TRBV12-3 or TRBV12-4 to TRBJ1-5; 7 nucleotides line up with TRBD1. The clonotype was recovered from a woman aged 18 to 49 in good health. The DNA of the CDR3 is TGTGCCAGCAGAACAGGGGCAAGACAGCCCCGGTATTTT. Amino acids: CASRTGARQPRYF.